This entry concerns a single T cell receptor (beta chain). Its target is not known. The V and J ends lost 5 bases and 3 bases, in that order; junction bases with no gene match: 11. The CDR3 runs to 16 residues. Unique molecular identifiers were present on cDNA, and template switching added a universal primer site. TCRdb re-called the 5' RACE reads through MiXCR, storing one row per CDR3 protein. The profile shows 690,000 or so distinct CDR3 sequences, roughly 6.2% of them singletons. The source of the sample is a study of identical twins. The study's findings and limits: Out-of-frame alpha sequences common to twins were enriched for low generation probability. Rather than following the same donors, the conclusions depended on cross-sectional statistical analysis.

Specimen: naive T cells sorted from blood. This clonotype originated in a man between 18 and 35 years old in good health. The gene calls are TRBV12-3 or TRBV12-4 and TRBJ2-7, with TRBD2 identical over 9 bases. The chain's CDR3 is CASSAISGLANYEQYF. The CDR3 DNA reads as TGTGCCAGCAGTGCAATTTCGGGACTAGCTAACTACGAGCAGTACTTC.